This T cell receptor beta chain was sequenced for a study of blood T cell repertoires in COVID-19. Per the authors' pipeline: The assay estimated nucleated cells by amplifying reference gene primers. Sequencing was performed with immunoSEQ multiplex PCR; in TCRdb, only in-frame clones are kept and a portion is missing. V, J and clone size are those of that table, while D and trimming were read from the DNA. Among 150,000 to 200,000 clones listed, more than 65% were seen once. This CDR3 comprises 14 residues. Per the germline V gene, CDR1 is SNHLY and CDR2 is FYNNEI. V dropped 6 bases and J dropped 7; count of bases not matched to a gene: 11.

The chain uses TRBV2 and TRBJ2-7; 8 nucleotides align to TRBD1. The clonotype originates from a man aged 45-65 years who had recovered from COVID-19. Sequences were obtained from PBMCs or T cells enriched from blood (not recorded which). CDR3 in DNA: TGTGCCAGCAGCTTTCTGGACAGGGCCGGGGAGCAGTACTTC. Protein: CASSFLDRAGEQYF.